This TCR beta chain is from a study of spatial heterogeneity in lung cancer. As for the study in general: Mean representation of each unique TCR and UMI combination in the raw reads exceeded 8.5 occurrences.

TCRdb redid the calling of the 5' RACE reads with MiXCR, one entry per CDR3 protein. Of about 3,300 distinct CDR3 sequences listed, roughly 3.5% were seen once; the top ten hold approximately 17%. This clonotype has a count of ten or more. This beta chain was picked up by a library intended for alpha chains and is off target, so its count carries little meaning. Trimming removed 4 bases from V and 1 base from J, with 13 bases in between. The CDR3 spans 15 residues. Germline CDR1 is MNHEY and CDR2 is SVGAGI. The sample's time point: sample taken at primary tumor resection. The donors, around 72 patients with untreated early-stage non-small cell lung cancer, provided the samples.

This material consisted of lung tissue, taken at surgery. This clonotype was sampled from a human donor with early-stage non-small cell lung cancer. This chain connects TRBV6-5 to TRBJ1-2; D is uncertain. The CDR3 region has the DNA TGTGCCAGCAGTTGGACGAACCAGCTTAACTATGGCTACACCTTC. This sequence encodes CASSWTNQLNYGYTF.